Listed below are T cell receptor beta chains from one sample, sequenced in a study of identical twins. Each CDR3 protein is one row after TCRdb ran MiXCR on the 5' RACE reads. This sample has about 530,000 distinct CDR3 sequences; approximately 20% occur once, and the top ten carry more than 0.4%. A further study also used this sample, focusing on yellow fever vaccine responses in identical twins.

Source material: CD4+ T cells sorted from blood. The receptor source for this set is a woman between 18 and 29 years old in good health. Each CDR3 is given with its conserved first and last residue. D genes are given only for firm matches. A clone size is listed for some rows: how often the clone was seen (once, few, many), or a class if it is expanded.

DNA | CDR3 | size | length | J | D | V
TGTGCCAGCAACCAACACAGTAGCAATCAGCCCCAGCATTTT | CASNQHSSNQPQHF | . | 14 | TRBJ1-5 | . | TRBV12-3/TRBV12-4
TGTGCCTCCGCCGGGGGGCGCATGGAGACCCAGTACTTC | CASAGGRMETQYF | . | 13 | TRBJ2-5 | . | TRBV12-3/TRBV12-4
TGTGCCAGCAGTCGCGGGACAGGGAGTCAGCCCCAGCATTTT | CASSRGTGSQPQHF | . | 14 | TRBJ1-5 | TRBD1 | TRBV6-1
TGCGCCAGCAGCTTGAGGCAAGATCCGGGTACCGGGGAGCTGTTTTTT | CASSLRQDPGTGELFF | few | 16 | TRBJ2-2 | . | TRBV5-1
TGCGCCAGCAGCCCCGAGCGGGGAGACAATGAGCAGTTCTTC | CASSPERGDNEQFF | few | 14 | TRBJ2-1 | TRBD2 | TRBV5-1
TGTGCCAGCAGCCAAGATACTGGAGCGCGCTATGGCTACACCTTC | CASSQDTGARYGYTF | . | 15 | TRBJ1-2 | . | TRBV4-2
TGTGCCAGCATGGCGGGACCGAGGTACAATGAGCAGTTCTTC | CASMAGPRYNEQFF | . | 14 | TRBJ2-1 | . | TRBV27
TGTGCCAGCAGTCCCGGGGATGACTATGGCTACACCTTC | CASSPGDDYGYTF | few | 13 | TRBJ1-2 | . | TRBV12-3/TRBV12-4
TGTGCCAGTAGTAGTAGCGGGGCGGAGACCCAGTACTTC | CASSSSGAETQYF | . | 13 | TRBJ2-5 | TRBD2 | TRBV19
TGTGCCACCAGCGGGTTATCCACGAACACCGGGGAGCTGTTTTTT | CATSGLSTNTGELFF | . | 15 | TRBJ2-2 | . | TRBV24-1
TGCAGTGCTAGAGATGGTTCCCGCTCAAGCACAGATACGCAGTATTTT | CSARDGSRSSTDTQYF | many | 16 | TRBJ2-3 | . | TRBV20-1
TGTGCCAGCAGCTTAGGAGCGGGGCTGAGCACAGATACGCAGTATTTT | CASSLGAGLSTDTQYF | . | 16 | TRBJ2-3 | TRBD2 | TRBV11-2
TGCGCCAGCAGCTTGGCCCCAGGAGTCCAAGAGACCCAGTACTTC | CASSLAPGVQETQYF | few | 15 | TRBJ2-5 | . | TRBV5-1
TGTGCCAGCAACGGGAGACGGGGCGAGCAGTACTTC | CASNGRRGEQYF | . | 12 | TRBJ2-7 | . | TRBV28
TGCGCCAGCAGCTTGGCCGGACTAGCGGGAGTAGGTGAGCAGTTCTTC | CASSLAGLAGVGEQFF | . | 16 | TRBJ2-1 | TRBD2 | TRBV5-1
TGCAGTGCTAGAGACAGCGGATCGACCGGGGAGCTGTTTTTT | CSARDSGSTGELFF | . | 14 | TRBJ2-2 | . | TRBV20-1
TGTGCCAGCAGGTTCTCTCGGGACACTGAAGCTTTCTTT | CASRFSRDTEAFF | . | 13 | TRBJ1-1 | . | TRBV6-5
TGCAGTGCCCCCCGAGGGCTTTATGAAGCTTTCTTT | CSAPRGLYEAFF | once | 12 | TRBJ1-1 | . | TRBV20-1